Shown below are 8 T cell receptor beta chains from a single sample sequenced in a study of breast tumors, draining lymph nodes, adjacent tissues. Axillary draining lymph nodes of breast cancer patients supplied the node samples. TCRdb used MiXCR to reprocess the multiplex PCR reads, holding one entry per CDR3 protein. The top ten hold over 8% of the sample, which has tens of thousands of distinct CDR3 sequences, roughly 28% seen once. Material for sequencing was axillary lymph node tissue. The receptors come from a female donor with breast cancer. Some clones in this sample may be carry-over from other donors' samples.

This clonotype was recorded many times. This chain uses TRBV4-3 with TRBJ2-2; D gene unclear. The ends were cut back, 4 bases at V and 5 bases at J, with 11 bases in the middle. In germline, CDR1 is LGHNA, CDR2 YSLEER. The CDR3 extends over 14 amino acids. CDR3 in amino acids: CASSPGHATGELFF. CDR3 nucleotide sequence: TGCGCCAGCAGCCCCGGTCACGCAACCGGGGAGCTGTTTTTT.

The chain employs TRBV7-2 and TRBJ1-5; D is unclear. CDR1 is SGHTA, CDR2 FQGNSA, per germline. Trimming cost V 1 base and J 9 bases, with 13 bases left between them. CDR3 length equals 14 residues. The CDR3 loop reads CASSLDQGPRPQHF. DNA for the CDR3: TGTGCCAGCAGCTTAGATCAAGGACCTCGGCCCCAGCATTTT. Complete variable domain (other parts from reference TRBV7-2 and TRBJ1-5): GAGVSQSPSNKVTEKGKDVELRCDPISGHTALYWYRQSLGQGLEFLIYFQGNSAPDKSGLPSDRFSAERTGGSVSTLTIQRTQQEDSAVYLCASSLDQGPRPQHFGDGTRLSIL.

This clonotype was counted ten times or more. V gene TRBV7-2 combines with J gene TRBJ2-3, with D unresolved. V lost 1 base and J lost 1, with 12 bases in between. Germline V lookup: CDR1 SGHTA, CDR2 FQGNSA. The CDR3 is 16 amino acids. Here the CDR3 DNA reads TGTGCCAGCAGCTTAGGCCAGCGAGGAGGCACAGATACGCAGTATTTT. This encodes CASSLGQRGGTDTQYF.

On this clonotype itself: A much larger clone lies one base from this, so it may be a read error. The rearrangement links TRBV5-6 to TRBJ2-2, with 8 bases lining up with TRBD1. The CDR3 runs to 15 residues. The junction had 11 bases not matched to a gene; V was cut back by 4 bases and J by 9 bases. Germline V lookup: CDR1 SGHDT, CDR2 YYEEEE. Written as DNA, the CDR3 is TGTGCCAGCAGCCAGGGACAGGCAACGTTCAGGGAGCTGTTTTTT. This sequence encodes CASSQGQATFRELFF. Variable domain in full (rest from reference TRBV5-6 and TRBJ2-2): DAGVTQSPTHLIKTRGQQVTLRCSPKSGHDTVSWYQQALGQGPQFIFQYYEEEERQRGNFPDRFSGHQFPNYSSELNVNALLLGDSALYLCASSQGQATFRELFFGEGSRLTVL.

The chain joins TRBV24-1 to TRBJ2-2, with 8 bases lining up with TRBD2. The V gene end was trimmed by 7 bases and the J gene end by 3 bases; junction bases not matched to a gene: 12. Germline-derived CDR1 and CDR2 are KGHDR and SFDVKD. This CDR3 is 17 amino acids long. CDR3 loop: CATSESGRGVYTGELFF. CDR3 DNA: TGTGCCACCAGCGAGAGCGGGAGAGGCGTTTACACCGGGGAGCTGTTTTTT.

The sample holds many counts of this clonotype. J is TRBJ2-7 and V is TRBV19; no clear D gene. Per the germline V gene, CDR1 is LNHDA and CDR2 is SQIVND (reference sequence). The length of the CDR3 is 14 residues. V was shortened by 4 bases and J by 3 bases, with 13 bases between the two germline ends. CDR3 region: CASSTSSSFYEQYF. The CDR3 coding sequence is TGTGCCAGTAGTACCAGTAGTTCCTTCTACGAGCAGTACTTC.

This clonotype was counted ten times or more. V usage is TRBV24-1 and J usage is TRBJ2-5; 11 bases are shared with TRBD1. Germline V gene data show CDR1 as KGHDR and CDR2 as SFDVKD. The CDR3 has 16 amino acids. J lost 2 bases, V lost 5 bases, and 6 bases had no gene match. CDR3 in DNA: TGTGCCACCAGTGGGGCGGGACAGGGGGTTCAAGAGACCCAGTACTTC. As protein: CATSGAGQGVQETQYF.

This clonotype was observed many times. V gene TRBV29-1 combines with J gene TRBJ1-2; D ambiguous. This CDR3 has 15 residues. Germline V gives CDR1 SQVTM, CDR2 ANQGSEA. The germline V and J ends were trimmed by 0 bases and 1 base, with 12 bases remaining between them. CDR3: CSVEDLNRLNYGYTF. CDR3 nucleotides: TGCAGCGTTGAAGATCTAAACAGACTTAACTATGGCTACACCTTC.